This T cell receptor beta chain comes out of a study of molecular identifiers for immune sequencing clone quantification. Germline CDR1 LGHNA, CDR2 YSLEER. The V and J ends lost 0 bases and 7 bases, in that order; junction bases with no gene match: 10. The CDR3 runs 18 residues. As CD8+CD4-CCR7+CD45RA+ cells, naive CD8 T cells were sorted. This clonotype was detected a few times. The antigen remains undetermined. The study's findings and limits: The sizes of highly expanded clones could be underestimated when identical TCR molecules share a barcode.

Previously published methods and listed TCR primers were used for the bulk TCR libraries. TCRdb used MiXCR to reprocess the PCR reads, holding one entry per CDR3 protein. The sample has some 590,000 distinct CDR3 sequences; around 25% are singletons. The rearrangement links TRBV4-3 to TRBJ2-2; the match to TRBD2 covers 11 bases. The sequence came from a human donor in good health. Some libraries in this study had Jurkat cell RNA spiked in. Sequenced material: naive CD8+ T cells from blood, with Jurkat cell RNA spiked in. Subset denoted: FACS-sorted CD8+CD4-CCR7+CD45RA+ naive T cells. CDR3 sequence reads: CASSQDELAGVVGGELFF. CDR3 nucleotides: TGCGCCAGCAGCCAAGATGAACTAGCGGGAGTGGTTGGCGGGGAGCTGTTTTTT.